This passage covers 26 T cell receptor beta chains from one sample sequenced in a study of regulatory T cells in long-lasting Graves disease (dated by TCRdb to about 2021). According to the study, the label for this sample's time point signals: newly diagnosed GD, antithyroid drugs for less than 3 months. For both TCR sequencing and RNA sequencing, RNA was extracted from PBMCs using TRIzol. Libraries were built with multiplex PCR. The run used an Illumina HiSeq 4000. iRepertoire HTBI primers and Arm-PCR amplification of CDR3 regions were used to construct TCR beta libraries. TCRdb handled the public reads itself, with Q25 trimming in fastp and clone calling in MiXCR, and kept productive beta chains. Each CDR3 protein gets just one entry, which takes the most common genes and DNA from the rows behind it. The sample has over 500,000 distinct CDR3 sequences on record, 15% to 20% of them singletons. 15% to 20% of the sample goes to the ten largest clones.

These same records also appear under a second study, on T cells in Graves' hyperthyroidism and ophthalmopathy.

The sample in question was peripheral blood mononuclear cells (PBMCs), obtained at new diagnosis, from a patient treated with antithyroid drugs. The origin of the receptors is a woman aged 25 to 45 with Graves disease. Donor details come from another sample of the same person, matched by shared clones.

This clonotype was counted ten times or more. CDR3 sequence (DNA): TGTGCCATCACATGGGCAGATAATTCACCCCTCCACTTT. Translated, it gives CAITWADNSPLHF. The chain couples TRBV10-3 to TRBJ1-6; D call uncertain. CDR3 length equals 13 residues. The V end lost 7 bases, the J end lost 5 bases, and 9 bases lay between the germline ends. Germline lookup yields CDR1 ENHRY and CDR2 SYGVKD.

This clonotype came up many times. The chain recombines TRBV3-1 with TRBJ1-2; D not certain. CDR1 LGHDT and CDR2 YNNKEL come from the germline V gene (reference sequence). The CDR3 contains 14 residues. The germline V and J ends were trimmed by 4 bases and 5 bases, with 14 bases remaining between them. CDR3 region: CASSPLGQSYGYTF. CDR3 bases: TGTGCCAGCAGCCCTCTTGGCCAGAGTTATGGCTACACCTTC.

The rearrangement links TRBV15 to TRBJ1-2; TRBD1 is a possible D gene (6 bases). The CDR3 runs to 13 residues. With 1 base removed from V and 5 bases from J, the gap between germline ends came to 8 bases. Germline CDR1 LNHNV, CDR2 YYDKDF (reference sequence). The CDR3 loop reads CATSRGQGYGYTF. CDR3 DNA sequence: TGTGCCACCAGCAGAGGTCAGGGGTATGGCTACACCTTC.

This rearrangement joins TRBV20-1 to TRBJ2-3; 7 bases are shared with TRBD1. The CDR3 totals 13 residues. CDR1 is DFQATT and CDR2 is SNEGSKA in the germline V gene (reference sequence). V was clipped by 7 bases and J by 2 bases; unmatched bases: 6. CDR3 DNA: TGCAGTGTTCTGGACAGGTACACAGATACGCAGTATTTT. This encodes CSVLDRYTDTQYF.

This clonotype was found many times. V usage is TRBV15 and J usage is TRBJ2-5; D perhaps matches TRBD2 (6 bases). Germline lookup yields CDR1 LNHNV and CDR2 YYDKDF (reference sequence). The CDR3 has 14 amino acids. V was clipped by 1 base and J by 5 bases, with 11 bases between them. The CDR3 region has the DNA TGTGCCACCAGCAGAGGTCCGGGAGAGGAGACCCAGTACTTC. It translates to CATSRGPGEETQYF.

The V and J genes are TRBV12-3 or TRBV12-4 and TRBJ2-1; D is possibly TRBD2 (6 bases). This CDR3 spans 15 amino acids. The V end was cut by 8 bases, the J end by 4 bases, with 18 bases between. In DNA form, the CDR3 reads TGTGCCAGCGCACTCAGCGGAGGGAAATACAATGAGCAGTTCTTC. This codes for CASALSGGKYNEQFF.

This clonotype was seen more than once but under ten times. The chain joins TRBV4-2 to TRBJ2-1, with 8 bases matching TRBD1. Trimming cost V 5 bases and J 2 bases; bases outside gene matches: 8. CDR3 length: 16 amino acids. The germline CDR1 and CDR2 sequences are LGHNA and YNFKEQ. The CDR3 coding sequence is TGTGCCAGCAGCGCACATACAGGGGGGACCTACAATGAGCAGTTCTTC. This encodes CASSAHTGGTYNEQFF.

This clonotype appeared a single time. This chain connects TRBV24-1 to TRBJ2-5, with TRBD1 identical over 7 bases. V gave up 5 bases and J gave up 1 base; unmatched junction bases: 12. The CDR3 has 17 amino acids. Germline loops: CDR1 KGHDR, CDR2 SFDVKD. CDR3 sequence reads: CATSGPGQAIFQETQYF. The CDR3 bases are TGTGCCACCAGTGGTCCAGGACAGGCCATATTCCAAGAGACCCAGTACTTC.

This clonotype was observed many times. The J gene is TRBJ2-7, the V gene TRBV2, with D hard to call. Germline V gene lookup returns CDR1 SNHLY and CDR2 FYNNEI. V dropped 4 bases and J dropped 1 base, with 11 bases sitting between them. CDR3 length: 14 amino acids. CDR3 sequence: CASSVSETSYEQYF. CDR3 bases: TGTGCCAGCAGTGTGTCTGAAACGTCCTACGAGCAGTACTTC.

The genes are TRBV18 and TRBJ2-7; 9 nucleotides agree with TRBD1. V trimming: 3 bases; J trimming: 6 bases; junction bases outside the gene matches: 3. The CDR3 sequence is 13 residues long. Germline CDR1 KGHSH, CDR2 LQKENI. For the CDR3, the DNA is TGTGCCAGCTCACCGCAGACAGGGGGCGAGCAGTACTTC. It yields the protein CASSPQTGGEQYF.

The rearrangement links TRBV2 to TRBJ2-1, with TRBD2 identical over 7 bases. The CDR3 runs 19 residues. Germline CDR1 reads SNHLY; CDR2 reads FYNNEI. J was trimmed by 0 bases and V by 1 base; bases with no gene match: 12. The CDR3 region is CASSEGSSGKRSSYNEQFF. The CDR3, as DNA: TGTGCCAGCAGTGAAGGGTCTAGCGGCAAAAGGAGCTCCTACAATGAGCAGTTCTTC.

This clonotype was counted only a few times. The chain links TRBV20-1 to TRBJ2-2, with 9 bases matching TRBD1. Germline CDR1 and CDR2: DFQATT and SNEGSKA (reference sequence). After removal of 1 base from V and 0 bases from J, the junction contained 6 bases not matched to a gene. The CDR3 sequence is 17 residues long. The CDR3 DNA reads as TGCAGTGCTAGAGCAGAGACAGGGGGGTCGAACACCGGGGAGCTGTTTTTT. Residues: CSARAETGGSNTGELFF.

This clonotype has a count of ten or more. The V gene is TRBV2, the J gene TRBJ1-2; a weak D match, TRBD1 (5 bases). The CDR3 is 14 amino acids. The germline gives CDR1 SNHLY, CDR2 FYNNEI. Trimming shortened V by 4 bases and J by 3 bases, and 12 bases separated the two germline ends. The CDR3 loop reads CASSGGSWDYGYTF. Here the CDR3 DNA reads TGTGCCAGCAGTGGGGGGAGTTGGGACTATGGCTACACCTTC.

Remarks on this clonotype: Just one base apart from a much larger clone, this may be a read error. The chain joins TRBV11-2 to TRBJ1-4, with 7 bases aligning to TRBD1. V was clipped by 1 base and J by 12 bases; unmatched bases: 8. In germline, CDR1 is SGHAT, CDR2 FQNNGV. The CDR3 has 14 residues. The CDR3 nucleotides are TGTGCCAGCAGCTTAGGCAGGGGGTATGGAGAACTGTTTTTT. Translating it yields CASSLGRGYGELFF.

This chain connects TRBV24-1 to TRBJ2-2, with a weak D call TRBD2 (5 bases). CDR1 is KGHDR and CDR2 is SFDVKD in the germline V gene. Deletions cut 3 bases from V and 3 bases from J, with 13 bases between. This CDR3 is 16 amino acids long. The CDR3 here is CATSDGTAAYTGELFF. CDR3 sequence (DNA): TGTGCCACCAGTGATGGCACAGCGGCCTACACCGGGGAGCTGTTTTTT.

This clonotype was counted between two and nine times. This chain connects TRBV3-1 to TRBJ2-7; 7 positions match TRBD2. The CDR3 length is 13 residues. V was pared by 4 bases and J by 7 bases, with 7 bases of the junction left unmatched. CDR1 and CDR2 (germline): LGHDT, YNNKEL (reference sequence). The CDR3 region has the DNA TGTGCCAGCAGCCGGGCGGGAGATCGGGAGCAGTACTTC. It encodes CASSRAGDREQYF.

The chain is built from TRBV7-2 and TRBJ2-1, with D tentatively TRBD2 (5 bases). This CDR3 is 16 amino acids long. Germline V lookup: CDR1 SGHTA, CDR2 FQGNSA. Trimming took off 4 bases at V and 0 bases at J, with 13 bases between the two ends. The CDR3 nucleotides are TGTGCCAGCAGCTACCCCGGGGTCGCCTCCTACAATGAGCAGTTCTTC. It encodes CASSYPGVASYNEQFF.

The rearrangement links TRBV7-9 to TRBJ2-5; 8 nucleotides line up with TRBD1. The germline CDR1 and CDR2 sequences are SEHNR and FQNEAQ (reference sequence). J lost 2 bases, V lost 0 bases, and 8 bases had no gene match. The CDR3 is made up of 17 amino acids. CDR3 DNA: TGTGCCAGCAGCTTAGCGCGAGGACAGGGTGCACAAGAGACCCAGTACTTC. Its protein is CASSLARGQGAQETQYF.

This clonotype has ten or more counts. The rearrangement links TRBV12-3 or TRBV12-4 to TRBJ2-7, with D perhaps matching TRBD2 (5 bases). The CDR3 sequence is 13 residues long. V lost 6 bases to trimming and J lost 2 bases, with 11 bases between them. In DNA form, the CDR3 reads TGTGCCAGCAGCACCCGGGAAGCCTACGAGCAGTACTTC. The encoded protein is CASSTREAYEQYF.

Many counts were recorded for this clonotype. J is TRBJ1-5 and V is TRBV30; TRBD1 is a possible D gene (5 bases). V lost 0 bases and J lost 0, with 9 bases in between. The CDR3 covers 15 residues. The germline gives CDR1 GTSNPN, CDR2 SVGIG (reference sequence). The CDR3 coding sequence is TGTGCCTGGAGTGTCGGGGGGGTTAGCAATCAGCCCCAGCATTTT. Translating gives CAWSVGGVSNQPQHF.

This clonotype was seen many times. The rearrangement uses TRBV5-1 and TRBJ1-2; TRBD1 matches 10 bases. Germline V CDR1 and CDR2: SGHRS, YFSETQ. The CDR3 consists of 19 residues. Losses at the gene ends were 1 base for V and 0 bases for J; bases not matched to a gene: 12. CDR3 loop: CASSLTATGGANSNYGYTF. In DNA form, the CDR3 reads TGCGCCAGCAGCTTGACGGCGACAGGGGGCGCGAATTCTAACTATGGCTACACCTTC.

The chain is built from TRBV20-1 and TRBJ2-2, with 8 positions matching TRBD2. With 3 bases clipped from V and 0 bases from J, the junction kept 9 bases outside the gene matches. CDR1 and CDR2 (germline): DFQATT, SNEGSKA (reference sequence). The CDR3 sequence is 17 residues long. In DNA form, the CDR3 reads TGCAGTGCTAGTCCCCCCCCCGGGAGGGCGAACACCGGGGAGCTGTTTTTT. Residues: CSASPPPGRANTGELFF.

This clonotype has a count of ten or more. The chain links TRBV3-1 to TRBJ2-7, with TRBD1 matching 9 bases. Unmatched junction bases numbered 9, after V lost 4 bases and J lost 5 bases. In germline, CDR1 is LGHDT, CDR2 YNNKEL (reference sequence). CDR3 length: 15 amino acids. CDR3: CASSPAGTGIDEQYF. The DNA of the CDR3 is TGTGCCAGCAGCCCTGCCGGGACAGGGATTGACGAGCAGTACTTC.

This clonotype was recorded at least ten times. V gene TRBV6-9 combines with J gene TRBJ1-2, with D unresolved. V lost 10 bases, J lost 10 bases, and 19 bases lay in between. This CDR3 spans 12 amino acids. Germline V gene sequence: CDR1 MNHGY, CDR2 SVAAGI. CDR3 region: CATNYVWIIYTF. The CDR3, as DNA: TGTGCCACCAATTACGTTTGGATCATCTACACCTTC.

The chain joins TRBV6-2 or TRBV6-3 to TRBJ1-2; 7 bases are a match to TRBD1. Unmatched junction bases numbered 12, after V lost 6 bases and J lost 5 bases. Germline V gene data show CDR1 as MNHEY and CDR2 as SVGEGT. The CDR3 consists of 15 residues. The CDR3 DNA is TGTGCCAGCAGGAAAAGACAGGGCGACGGGTATGGCTACACCTTC. It encodes CASRKRQGDGYGYTF.

This clonotype was recorded a few times. The V gene is TRBV12-3 or TRBV12-4, the J gene TRBJ2-2; tentative D call: TRBD1 (6 bases). This CDR3 region has 15 residues. V lost 7 bases to trimming and J lost 1 base, with 13 bases between them. CDR3 sequence (DNA): TGTGCCAGCACCCCGACAGGAAGGAACACCGGGGAGCTGTTTTTT. Translating gives CASTPTGRNTGELFF.